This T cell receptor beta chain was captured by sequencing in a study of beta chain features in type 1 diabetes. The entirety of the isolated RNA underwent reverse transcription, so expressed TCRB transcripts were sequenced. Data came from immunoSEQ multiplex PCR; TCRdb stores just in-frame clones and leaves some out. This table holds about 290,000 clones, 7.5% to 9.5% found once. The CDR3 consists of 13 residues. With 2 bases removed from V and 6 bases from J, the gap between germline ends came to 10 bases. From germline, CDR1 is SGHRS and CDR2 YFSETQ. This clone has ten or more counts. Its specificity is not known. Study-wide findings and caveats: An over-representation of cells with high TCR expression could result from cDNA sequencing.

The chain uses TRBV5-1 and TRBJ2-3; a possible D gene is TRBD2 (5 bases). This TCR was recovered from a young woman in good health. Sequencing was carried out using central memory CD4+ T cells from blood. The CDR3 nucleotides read TGCGCCAGCAGCTTTGACGGGGTGGATACGCAGTATTTT. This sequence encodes CASSFDGVDTQYF.